The clone carrying this T cell receptor (beta chain) was seen only once. Splitting of each subset's genomic DNA was done evenly across several immunoSEQ plates. Measured with immunoSEQ multiplex PCR; TCRdb has only the in-frame clones, and not every one. The top ten clones hold around 10% of a sample with 200,000 to 250,000 clones, under 80% of them seen once. The sample is drawn from a study of shared clonotypes between healthy human individuals. Study-wide context: The study used three CD4 naive, three CD4 memory, two CD8 naive and one CD8 memory plate per donor.

Germline V gives CDR1 SGHVS, CDR2 FQNEAQ. Trimming cost V 5 bases and J 2 bases; bases outside gene matches: 4. This CDR3 has 14 residues. The sample consisted of memory CD4+ T cells sorted from blood. Subset: CD45RA-negative fraction. The sequence was obtained from a young man in good health. The rearrangement uses TRBV7-8 and TRBJ2-3, with 7 bases that match TRBD1. This CDR3 reads CASSLGTDTDTQYF. The CDR3 nucleotides are TGTGCCAGCAGCCTCGGGACAGACACAGATACGCAGTATTTT.